These 21 T cell receptor beta chains came from one sample sequenced in a study of response to subunit inactivated influenza vaccine. A single record per CDR3 protein comes from TCRdb applying MiXCR to the RT-PCR reads. The sample lists roughly 630,000 distinct CDR3 sequences, about 14% occurring once. The specimen was PBMCs from blood, collected approximately 15 days before vaccination. The receptors stem from a man in his forties or fifties who received an inactivated influenza vaccine.

As DNA, the CDR3 is TGCAGTGCTAGCGAGTTAGGACACGCACAAGAGACCCAGTACTTC. Translation gives CSASELGHAQETQYF. The chain couples TRBV20-1 to TRBJ2-5; D possibly corresponds to TRBD1 (5 bases). The length of the CDR3 is 15 residues. Germline-derived CDR1 and CDR2 are DFQATT and SNEGSKA (reference sequence). V was shortened by 3 bases and J by 2 bases, with 16 bases between the two germline ends.

This clonotype has only a few counts. J is TRBJ2-5 and V is TRBV20-1; D remains unclear. Trimming stripped 6 bases from V and 9 bases from J, with 23 bases between. Germline lookup yields CDR1 DFQATT and CDR2 SNEGSKA (reference sequence). This CDR3 spans 14 amino acids. This chain's CDR3 is CSALYPLEATPQYF. CDR3 nucleotide sequence: TGCAGTGCCCTCTATCCGCTTGAAGCAACTCCCCAGTACTTC.

The chain carries TRBV4-1 and TRBJ2-7, with D perhaps matching TRBD1 (6 bases). Per germline, CDR1 MGHRA and CDR2 YSYEKL. V lost 1 base and J 2 bases, leaving 12 bases between the germline ends. This CDR3 is 15 amino acids long. In DNA form, the CDR3 reads TGCGCCAGCAGCCAAGTTTACAGGGATACCTACGAGCAGTACTTC. Residues: CASSQVYRDTYEQYF.

This clonotype was found a few times. The CDR3 loop is CASRRSGGYNEQFF. Here the CDR3 DNA reads TGTGCCAGCCGGCGGAGCGGGGGCTACAATGAGCAGTTCTTC. This chain connects TRBV28 to TRBJ2-1; 8 nucleotides agree with TRBD2. Germline loops: CDR1 MDHEN, CDR2 SYDVKM. This CDR3 has 14 residues. The V segment lost 8 bases and the J segment 3 bases; nucleotides outside the gene matches: 6.

This clonotype has a count of ten or more. This chain links TRBV5-1 with TRBJ2-5; D unresolved. V was shortened by 1 base and J by 7 bases, with 11 bases between the two germline ends. This CDR3 has 13 amino acids. The germline CDR1 and CDR2 sequences are SGHRS and YFSETQ. DNA for the CDR3: TGCGCCAGCAGCTTGCTGGTTTACGGGACCCAGTACTTC. It specifies CASSLLVYGTQYF.

This chain uses TRBV28 with TRBJ2-7; 8 bases map to TRBD2. The germline V gene has CDR1 MDHEN and CDR2 SYDVKM. With 6 bases clipped from V and 2 bases from J, the junction kept 6 bases outside the gene matches. The CDR3 length is 14 residues. The CDR3 here is CASSSFGRAYEQYF. The CDR3 DNA is TGTGCCAGCAGCTCATTCGGGAGGGCCTACGAGCAGTACTTC.

This chain joins TRBV11-2 and TRBJ2-1; 11 positions match TRBD2. The V and J ends lost 4 bases and 5 bases, in that order; junction bases with no gene match: 4. Germline CDR1 is SGHAT and CDR2 is FQNNGV. CDR3 length: 15 residues. The CDR3 loop reads CASSSTSGDHNEQFF. CDR3 coding DNA: TGTGCCAGCAGCTCGACTAGCGGGGATCACAATGAGCAGTTCTTC.

This rearrangement joins TRBV4-3 to TRBJ1-4; 9 positions match TRBD1. In germline, CDR1 is LGHNA, CDR2 YSLEER. The J segment lost 5 bases and the V segment lost 4 bases, leaving 5 bases of the junction unmatched. CDR3 length equals 15 residues. The CDR3 DNA is TGCGCCAGCAGCCCCGGGACAGGGTCGAATGAAAAACTGTTTTTT. This sequence encodes CASSPGTGSNEKLFF.

This clonotype occurred a few times. The rearrangement links TRBV10-3 to TRBJ2-7; D is unclear. The CDR3 sequence is 13 residues long. The V end was cut by 6 bases, the J end by 7 bases, with 16 bases between. Per the germline V gene, CDR1 is ENHRY and CDR2 is SYGVKD. The CDR3 sequence is CAISPPRLGEQYF. The CDR3 coding sequence is TGTGCCATCAGCCCCCCACGCCTTGGGGAGCAGTACTTC.

This clonotype was seen only a few times. V usage is TRBV7-8 and J usage is TRBJ2-5; D uncertain. The germline V gene encodes CDR1 SGHVS and CDR2 FQNEAQ. Trimming removed 7 bases from V and 5 bases from J, with 8 bases in between. This CDR3 spans 11 amino acids. The CDR3 here is CASTQTETQYF. CDR3 sequence (DNA): TGTGCCAGCACCCAAACGGAGACCCAGTACTTC.

The rearrangement joins TRBV4-3 to TRBJ2-3, with a weak D call TRBD2 (6 bases). The CDR3 loop spans 13 amino acids. Trimming pared 0 bases from V and 6 bases from J, leaving 7 bases between. Looked up from germline, CDR1 is LGHNA and CDR2 is YSLEER. CDR3 sequence (DNA): TGCGCCAGCAGCCAAGATCGGGAGGATACGCAGTATTTT. Translating gives CASSQDREDTQYF.

The chain uses TRBV5-1 and TRBJ1-2, with 7 positions matching TRBD1. This CDR3 has 13 amino acids. Trimming removed 4 bases from V and 6 bases from J; junction bases left unmatched: 6. Germline assignment: CDR1 SGHRS and CDR2 YFSETQ. The CDR3 sequence is CASSRDSPDGYTF. In nucleotides, the CDR3 is TGCGCCAGCAGCCGGGACAGTCCCGATGGCTACACCTTC.

This clonotype has more than one count but fewer than ten. CDR3: CASSSGQEHYGYTF. The CDR3 DNA is TGCGCCAGCAGCAGCGGACAGGAACACTATGGCTACACCTTC. V gene TRBV5-1 combines with J gene TRBJ1-2, with 7 bases aligning to TRBD1. CDR3 length equals 14 residues. Germline assignment: CDR1 SGHRS and CDR2 YFSETQ. Trimming removed 4 bases from V and 3 bases from J; junction bases left unmatched: 6.

The J gene is TRBJ1-5, the V gene TRBV2; 10 nucleotides align to TRBD1. Looked up from germline, CDR1 is SNHLY and CDR2 is FYNNEI. The CDR3 sequence is 15 residues long. V lost 5 bases, J lost 6 bases, and 7 bases stayed unmatched. The CDR3 loop is CASSWGQGLRQPQHF. CDR3 DNA sequence: TGTGCCAGCAGTTGGGGACAGGGGTTGCGTCAGCCCCAGCATTTT.

CDR3 nucleotides: TGTGCCAGCAGTGGCCGGGACAGGTCAAATGAAAAACTGTTTTTT. Its protein is CASSGRDRSNEKLFF. V and J are TRBV6-1 and TRBJ1-4; 8 nucleotides line up with TRBD1. This CDR3 is built from 15 residues. CDR1 is MNHNS and CDR2 is SASEGT in the germline V gene. V shed 4 bases, J shed 5 bases, and the junction held 6 bases outside the gene matches.

In this sample, this clonotype turned up a few times. The gene calls are TRBV5-1 and TRBJ2-5; tentative D call: TRBD2 (6 bases). The CDR3 consists of 14 residues. V lost 5 bases, J lost 5 bases, and 16 bases lay in between. Germline CDR1 is SGHRS and CDR2 is YFSETQ. CDR3 DNA sequence: TGCGCCAGCAGTTGGAGGGAACCTTCGGAGACCCAGTACTTC. Protein sequence: CASSWREPSETQYF.

This clonotype came up a few times. V and J are TRBV27 and TRBJ1-4; D unclear. Trimming took off 3 bases at V and 5 bases at J, with 13 bases between the two ends. The CDR3 consists of 15 residues. The germline gives CDR1 MNHEY, CDR2 SMNVEV (reference sequence). DNA for the CDR3: TGTGCCAGCAGTTTGAAAGGAAACCAAAATGAAAAACTGTTTTTT. It specifies CASSLKGNQNEKLFF.

In its sample, this clonotype was seen a few times. This chain connects TRBV7-3 to TRBJ2-2, with TRBD1 matching over 8 bases. The CDR3 has 14 amino acids. The germline V gene encodes CDR1 SGHTA and CDR2 FQGTGA. With V trimmed by 6 bases and J by 6 bases, 6 bases remained unmatched. For the CDR3, the DNA is TGTGCCAGCAGTAGGACAGGGAAGGCCGGGGAGCTGTTTTTT. It translates to CASSRTGKAGELFF.

This clonotype was seen only a few times. The J gene is TRBJ2-6, the V gene TRBV6-2 or TRBV6-3, with 9 nucleotides matching TRBD1. V shed 6 bases, J shed 0 bases, and the junction held 9 bases outside the gene matches. Germline V CDR1 and CDR2: MNHEY, SVGEGT. The CDR3 contains 18 residues. As DNA, the CDR3 is TGTGCCAGCAGGCCCGGACAGGGGCGTCACTCTGGGGCCAACGTCCTGACTTTC. It translates to CASRPGQGRHSGANVLTF.

The genes are TRBV4-2 and TRBJ2-1, with 7 positions matching TRBD2. V was pared by 3 bases and J by 7 bases, with 9 bases of the junction left unmatched. CDR1 is LGHNA, CDR2 YNFKEQ, per germline. The CDR3 sequence is 15 residues long. CDR3 in amino acids: CASSQGQSGGNEQFF. CDR3 sequence (DNA): TGTGCCAGCAGCCAGGGGCAGTCCGGGGGGAATGAGCAGTTCTTC.

The chain couples TRBV11-2 to TRBJ2-1; TRBD2 aligns across 9 bases. After removal of 3 bases from V and 6 bases from J, the junction contained 6 bases not matched to a gene. In germline, CDR1 is SGHAT, CDR2 FQNNGV. The CDR3 length is 15 residues. DNA of the CDR3: TGTGCCAGCAGCTTTTTAGCGGGAGCACGCAATGAGCAGTTCTTC. Its translation: CASSFLAGARNEQFF. Together with reference TRBV11-2 and TRBJ2-1, the CDR3 gives the full variable domain: EAGVAQSPRYKIIEKRQSVAFWCNPISGHATLYWYQQILGQGPKLLIQFQNNGVVDDSQLPKDRFSAERLKGVDSTLKIQPAKLEDSAVYLCASSFLAGARNEQFFGPGTRLTVL.